These 30 T cell receptor beta chains originate from one sample sequenced in a study of blood T cell repertoires in COVID-19 (dated by TCRdb to about 2020). The library was built by means of the immunoSEQ multiplex PCR assay. Held by TCRdb, this immuneACCESS table contains in-frame sequences only and omits some clones. Under half of the omission traces to an unresolved V gene where checked; the cause of the rest is unknown. Here the sample has a few hundred thousand clones; under 95% occur a single time. The top ten clonotypes cover roughly 18% of the sample. Sequencing was done on a sample of PBMCs or T cells enriched from blood (not recorded which). The receptors stem from a woman aged 25-40 years who had recovered from COVID-19.

The genes are TRBV3-1 (or the pseudogene TRBV3-2) and TRBJ2-3; 13 bases align to TRBD2. Per germline, CDR1 LGHDT and CDR2 YNNKEL (reference sequence). Trimming at V came to 1 base and at J to 6 bases, leaving 7 bases not matched to a gene. The CDR3 extends over 17 amino acids. CDR3 residues: CASSQGTSGGAGDTQYF. DNA for the CDR3: TGTGCCAGCAGCCAAGGAACTAGCGGGGGGGCAGGGGATACGCAGTATTTT.

The V gene is TRBV13, the J gene TRBJ2-3; 8 bases map to TRBD2. The CDR3 runs 15 residues. CDR1 and CDR2 from the germline V gene are PRHDT and FYEKMQ (reference sequence). After removal of 5 bases from V and 2 bases from J, the junction contained 6 bases not matched to a gene. DNA of the CDR3: TGTGCCAGCAGCCTCCGACTAGCGCACACAGATACGCAGTATTTT. This codes for CASSLRLAHTDTQYF.

The V and J genes are TRBV6-2 or TRBV6-3 and TRBJ2-1, with a weak D call TRBD1 (6 bases). The CDR3 spans 13 residues. Trimming took 2 bases from V and 7 from J, leaving 9 bases between them. The germline V gene has CDR1 MNHEY and CDR2 SVGEGT. DNA of the CDR3: TGTGCCAGCAGTTACAACAGGGTGAATGAGCAGTTCTTC. Residues: CASSYNRVNEQFF.

V is TRBV27 and J is TRBJ1-5, with 7 nucleotides matching TRBD1. The CDR3 spans 12 residues. The ends lost 8 bases at V and 5 bases at J; junction bases unmatched: 3. The V gene's germline CDR1 is MNHEY and CDR2 SMNVEV (reference sequence). The CDR3 sequence is CASRTGDQPQHF. The CDR3 region has the DNA TGTGCCAGCCGGACAGGAGATCAGCCCCAGCATTTT.

The chain carries TRBV5-4 and TRBJ2-3, with 8 bases lining up with TRBD2. The CDR3 runs to 18 residues. Germline-derived CDR1 and CDR2 are SGHNT and YYREEE (reference sequence). V gave up 4 bases and J gave up 6 bases; unmatched junction bases: 19. The CDR3 loop is CASSTTKSAVAGSDTQYF. The CDR3 region has the DNA TGTGCCAGCAGCACAACAAAGTCGGCGGTAGCGGGAAGCGATACGCAGTATTTT.

The chain has TRBV18 and TRBJ1-1; the D is unclear. The germline gives CDR1 KGHSH, CDR2 LQKENI. Trimming took off 1 base at V and 4 bases at J, with 13 bases between the two ends. The CDR3 runs to 15 residues. This chain's CDR3 is CASSPRSGFGTEAFF. CDR3 sequence (DNA): TGTGCCAGCTCACCACGGTCGGGGTTTGGCACTGAAGCTTTCTTT.

The J gene is TRBJ1-3, the V gene TRBV18; D is possibly TRBD1 (5 bases). V was trimmed by 3 bases and J by 10 bases, leaving 16 bases between them. The CDR3 runs 14 residues. CDR1 and CDR2 from the germline V gene are KGHSH and LQKENI. The CDR3 loop is CASSPDTSLSTIYF. For the CDR3, the DNA is TGTGCCAGCTCACCGGACACCTCCCTAAGTACCATATATTTT.

This clone showed up just once. The chain links TRBV27 to TRBJ1-2; maybe TRBD1 (5 bases). The CDR3 sequence is 15 residues long. CDR1 and CDR2 (germline): MNHEY, SMNVEV (reference sequence). V was shortened by 6 bases and J by 4 bases, with 18 bases between the two germline ends. CDR3 protein: CASRSPGEGPYGYTF. The CDR3 nucleotides read TGTGCCAGCAGGTCGCCGGGGGAAGGGCCCTATGGCTACACCTTC.

The chain carries TRBV15 and TRBJ2-2; TRBD2 matches at 11 bases. Germline V CDR1 and CDR2: LNHNV, YYDKDF (reference sequence). V gave up 5 bases and J gave up 7 bases; unmatched junction bases: 3. This CDR3 has 14 amino acids. CDR3 sequence (DNA): TGTGCCACCAGCCCTCTAGCGGGGGGCGGGGAGCTGTTTTTT. It specifies CATSPLAGGGELFF.

V is TRBV29-1 and J is TRBJ2-3; maybe TRBD1 (6 bases). The CDR3 is made up of 13 amino acids. Germline lookup yields CDR1 SQVTM and CDR2 ANQGSEA. The V end lost 3 bases, the J end lost 9 bases, and 16 bases lay between the germline ends. The CDR3, as DNA: TGCAGCGTTGATCCCGGGCCCCAGGGGACGCAGTATTTT. Translation gives CSVDPGPQGTQYF.

The rearrangement joins TRBV27 to TRBJ2-7, with a weak D call TRBD2 (5 bases). The CDR3 totals 13 residues. The V end lost 2 bases, the J end lost 7 bases, and 12 bases lay between the germline ends. Germline V gene sequence: CDR1 MNHEY, CDR2 SMNVEV (reference sequence). The CDR3 bases are TGTGCCAGCAGTTTAGCGCCGCCGGGGGAGCAGTACTTC. It is translated as CASSLAPPGEQYF.

The chain has TRBV28 and TRBJ2-1, with 8 bases that match TRBD2. Per germline, CDR1 MDHEN and CDR2 SYDVKM. The ends lost 3 bases at V and 0 bases at J; junction bases unmatched: 10. The CDR3 spans 18 residues. CDR3 nucleotides: TGTGCCAGCAGTTTTCGACTAGCGCCCAGGAGCTCCTACAATGAGCAGTTCTTC. Translated: CASSFRLAPRSSYNEQFF.

V is TRBV9 and J is TRBJ2-7, with TRBD1 as a possible D gene (5 bases). The germline V gene encodes CDR1 SGDLS and CDR2 YYNGEE. The CDR3 sequence is 14 residues long. Trimming removed 4 bases from V and 2 bases from J, with 13 bases in between. CDR3 protein: CASSHDQGTYEQYF. For the CDR3, the DNA is TGTGCCAGCAGCCACGACCAGGGAACCTACGAGCAGTACTTC.

This chain joins TRBV5-1 and TRBJ1-3, with D tentatively TRBD1 (6 bases). Germline V gene lookup returns CDR1 SGHRS and CDR2 YFSETQ. Trimming took off 4 bases at V and 2 bases at J, with 10 bases between the two ends. The CDR3 consists of 14 residues. The chain's CDR3 is CASSVQGPGNTIYF. The CDR3, as DNA: TGCGCCAGCAGCGTACAGGGCCCTGGAAACACCATATATTTT. Full variable domain (missing parts from reference TRBV5-1 and TRBJ1-3): KAGVTQTPRYLIKTRGQQVTLSCSPISGHRSVSWYQQTPGQGLQFLFEYFSETQRNKGNFPGRFSGRQFSNSRSEMNVSTLELGDSALYLCASSVQGPGNTIYFGEGSWLTVV.

The chain uses TRBV5-6 and TRBJ2-5; D gene ambiguous. The CDR3 has 11 residues. Trimming removed 3 bases at V and 2 bases at J, with 2 bases between. In germline, CDR1 is SGHDT, CDR2 YYEEEE. The CDR3 protein is CASSSQETQYF. CDR3 DNA sequence: TGTGCCAGCAGCTCACAAGAGACCCAGTACTTC.

V and J are TRBV5-5 and TRBJ1-3; a weak D match, TRBD1 (5 bases). The CDR3 runs 15 residues. In germline, CDR1 is SGHKS, CDR2 YYEKEE (reference sequence). Trimming cost V 1 base and J 2 bases, with 10 bases left between them. The DNA for the CDR3 is TGTGCCAGCAGCTTGAGCAGGGAAGCTGGAAACACCATATATTTT. Its translation: CASSLSREAGNTIYF.

This clone was recorded once. The chain has TRBV19 and TRBJ1-1; 7 bases line up with TRBD1. V lost 4 bases and J lost 1; bases outside the gene matches: 15. The CDR3 has 18 residues. Germline V CDR1 and CDR2: LNHDA, SQIVND (reference sequence). The CDR3: CASSREERDRLQNTEAFF. The CDR3 DNA sequence: TGTGCCAGTAGTAGGGAGGAACGGGACAGATTGCAGAACACTGAAGCTTTCTTT.

The rearrangement joins TRBV6-5 to TRBJ2-7; 10 bases are a match to TRBD2. Looked up from germline, CDR1 is MNHEY and CDR2 is SVGAGI. Trimming at V came to 7 bases and at J to 0 bases, leaving 3 bases not matched to a gene. The CDR3 is made up of 14 amino acids. The CDR3 region is CASTPSGSSYEQYF. The CDR3 nucleotides read TGTGCCAGCACCCCTAGCGGGAGCTCCTACGAGCAGTACTTC.

CDR3: CASFPTSGWRETQYF. CDR3 in DNA: TGTGCCAGCTTCCCTACTAGCGGGTGGCGGGAGACCCAGTACTTC. The chain uses TRBV6-5 and TRBJ2-5, with 9 bases lining up with TRBD2. The germline V gene encodes CDR1 MNHEY and CDR2 SVGAGI. J gave up 5 bases and V 8 bases, and 12 bases lay outside the gene matches. This CDR3 has 15 residues.

The chain uses TRBV30 and TRBJ1-2; 10 bases fit TRBD1. V lost 0 bases to trimming and J lost 8 bases; unmatched junction nucleotides: 6. The CDR3 totals 14 residues. The germline gives CDR1 GTSNPN, CDR2 SVGIG (reference sequence). DNA for the CDR3: TGTGCCTGGAGTGTAGGACAGGGGGTAAAAGGCTACACCTTC. This translates into CAWSVGQGVKGYTF. Full variable domain (missing parts from reference TRBV30 and TRBJ1-2): SQTIHQWPATLVQPVGSPLSLECTVEGTSNPNLYWYRQAAGRGLQLLFYSVGIGQISSEVPQNLSASRPQDRQFILSSKKLLLSDSGFYLCAWSVGQGVKGYTFGSGTRLTVV.

The chain uses TRBV7-2 and TRBJ2-4; D gene uncertain. This CDR3 is 16 amino acids long. V lost 5 bases to trimming and J lost 3 bases, with 17 bases between them. Germline V lookup: CDR1 SGHTA, CDR2 FQGNSA. CDR3 loop: CASSPLGRVYKNIQYF. For the CDR3, the DNA is TGTGCCAGCAGCCCCCTTGGCCGGGTCTACAAAAACATTCAGTACTTC.

The chain uses TRBV6-2 or TRBV6-3 and TRBJ2-2, with TRBD1 matching 9 bases. V lost 0 bases to trimming and J lost 7 bases; unmatched junction nucleotides: 12. The CDR3 consists of 18 residues. Germline V gives CDR1 MNHEY, CDR2 SVGEGT. The CDR3 bases are TGTGCCAGCAGTTACTCGCTATCTCCGGGACAGGGAAACGGGGAGCTGTTTTTT. Amino acids: CASSYSLSPGQGNGELFF.

V usage is TRBV24-1 and J usage is TRBJ2-3; tentatively, D is TRBD2 (5 bases). CDR1 and CDR2 (germline): KGHDR, SFDVKD. Trimming shortened V by 5 bases and J by 2 bases, and 13 bases separated the two germline ends. The CDR3 is 15 amino acids. The DNA of the CDR3 is TGTGCCACCAGTGCCCAGGACTCGATCACAGATACGCAGTATTTT. It is translated as CATSAQDSITDTQYF.

DNA for the CDR3: TGTGCCAGCAGACCCGACAGGGGATTCTATGGCTACACCTTC. This sequence encodes CASRPDRGFYGYTF. The chain uses TRBV6-5 and TRBJ1-2, with 8 bases matching TRBD1. Germline lookup yields CDR1 MNHEY and CDR2 SVGAGI. The CDR3 length is 14 residues. The trim removed 6 bases at V and 4 bases at J, leaving 7 bases unmatched.

The J gene is TRBJ1-2, the V gene TRBV28; D not resolved. The CDR3 length is 13 residues. Trimming shortened V by 10 bases and J by 4 bases, and 16 bases separated the two germline ends. The germline gives CDR1 MDHEN, CDR2 SYDVKM. The CDR3 sequence is CAIEGSRFYGYTF. The CDR3 nucleotides read TGTGCCATCGAAGGGAGCCGTTTCTATGGCTACACCTTC.

The chain links TRBV6-5 to TRBJ1-3; 9 positions match TRBD1. V dropped 6 bases and J dropped 9; count of bases not matched to a gene: 12. Germline V gene sequence: CDR1 MNHEY, CDR2 SVGAGI. This CDR3 region has 15 residues. The CDR3 DNA reads TGTGCCAGCAGCCTGACAGGGGGTAGGAGTCGCACCATATATTTT. Its translation is CASSLTGGRSRTIYF.

The chain uses TRBV29-1 and TRBJ1-4; TRBD1 agrees at 10 bases. Per germline, CDR1 SQVTM and CDR2 ANQGSEA. The CDR3 runs to 12 residues. V trimming: 7 bases; J trimming: 8 bases; junction bases outside the gene matches: 4. CDR3: CSAMGQGEKLFF. For the CDR3, the DNA is TGCAGCGCAATGGGACAGGGGGAAAAACTGTTTTTT.

The rearrangement uses TRBV28 and TRBJ2-7; the match to TRBD1 covers 11 bases. V was clipped by 10 bases and J by 7 bases; unmatched bases: 6. This CDR3 region has 12 residues. Germline V gene lookup returns CDR1 MDHEN and CDR2 SYDVKM. CDR3 DNA: TGTGCCATCGGACAGGGGGCCGTAGAGCAGTACTTC. Its protein product is CAIGQGAVEQYF.

This clone was seen only a few times. The chain joins TRBV7-9 to TRBJ2-1, with D maybe TRBD2 (6 bases). The CDR3 extends over 15 amino acids. Germline CDR1 SEHNR, CDR2 FQNEAQ (reference sequence). With 5 bases removed from V and 8 bases from J, the gap between germline ends came to 19 bases. As DNA, the CDR3 is TGTGCCAGCAGCACAAGGTCGACTAGTCGGGATGAGCAGTTCTTC. The encoded protein is CASSTRSTSRDEQFF.

The chain links TRBV4-1 to TRBJ1-1; perhaps TRBD1 as D (6 bases). V was clipped by 1 base and J by 0 bases, with 6 bases between them. In germline, CDR1 is MGHRA, CDR2 YSYEKL. This CDR3 is 14 amino acids long. CDR3 sequence (DNA): TGCGCCAGCAGCCAAGCAGGGGTGAACACTGAAGCTTTCTTT. It is translated as CASSQAGVNTEAFF.